This passage covers 18 T cell receptor beta chains from one sample sequenced in a study of glioma-infiltrating T cells after dendritic cell vaccination. The protocol was immunoSEQ multiplex PCR, while the TCRdb copy is restricted to in-frame clones and leaves out a portion. The data contain 90,000 to 110,000 clones, 90% of them singletons. Time point here: after dendritic cell vaccination, including at tumor progression/relapse. The sample here was blood, taken after dendritic cell vaccination. The source is a human donor with glioblastoma.

V is TRBV5-1 and J is TRBJ2-7, with 7 bases matching TRBD1. Germline CDR1 and CDR2: SGHRS and YFSETQ. This CDR3 has 16 residues. The V segment lost 1 base and the J segment 3 bases; nucleotides outside the gene matches: 10. The CDR3, as DNA: TGCGCCAGCAGCTTGTTGACAGGGAGTGGGGACTACGAGCAGTACTTC. Amino acids: CASSLLTGSGDYEQYF.

The chain combines TRBV19 with TRBJ1-5; D unclear. CDR1 and CDR2 (germline): LNHDA, SQIVND (reference sequence). The ends were cut back, 5 bases at V and 7 bases at J, with 15 bases in the middle. CDR3 size: 14 residues. CDR3 residues: CASSSGLSRQPQHF. CDR3 DNA: TGTGCCAGTAGTTCCGGACTTTCGAGGCAGCCCCAGCATTTT. The whole variable domain, remainder taken from reference TRBV19 and TRBJ1-5, is DGGITQSPKYLFRKEGQNVTLSCEQNLNHDAMYWYRQDPGQGLRLIYYSQIVNDFQKGDIAEGYSVSREKKESFPLTVTSAQKNPTAFYLCASSSGLSRQPQHFGDGTRLSIL.

The chain combines TRBV5-1 with TRBJ2-1; 12 nucleotides match TRBD2. The germline V gene has CDR1 SGHRS and CDR2 YFSETQ. The J segment lost 5 bases and the V segment lost 2 bases, leaving 11 bases of the junction unmatched. CDR3 length equals 18 residues. The CDR3 region has the DNA TGCGCCAGCAGCTTTAAGACAGGGAGGACTAGCGGGAACAATGAGCAGTTCTTC. It translates to CASSFKTGRTSGNNEQFF.

CDR3 protein: CAWLGGQTDTQYF. The DNA of the CDR3 is TGTGCCTGGTTGGGGGGGCAGACAGATACGCAGTATTTT. The chain couples TRBV30 to TRBJ2-3; D possibly corresponds to TRBD2 (7 bases). V was trimmed by 5 bases and J by 3 bases, leaving 12 bases between them. The V gene's germline CDR1 is GTSNPN and CDR2 SVGIG (reference sequence). The CDR3 is 13 amino acids.

The chain employs TRBV2 and TRBJ2-7, with 9 positions matching TRBD1. Germline trimming cut 7 bases from V and 3 bases from J; bases unmatched to any gene: 7. The CDR3 covers 14 residues. Germline-derived CDR1 and CDR2 are SNHLY and FYNNEI. The CDR3 reads CASTEGQGSYEQYF. For the CDR3, the DNA is TGTGCCAGCACCGAGGGACAGGGAAGCTACGAGCAGTACTTC.

V is TRBV5-6 and J is TRBJ2-1; TRBD1 matches 9 bases. J lost 2 bases, V lost 3 bases, and 3 bases had no gene match. Looked up from germline, CDR1 is SGHDT and CDR2 is YYEEEE. The CDR3 covers 15 residues. The CDR3 here is CASSSRDRAYNEQFF. CDR3 bases: TGTGCCAGCAGCTCCCGGGACAGGGCCTACAATGAGCAGTTCTTC.

V usage is TRBV30 and J usage is TRBJ2-3; D gene uncertain. V was clipped by 2 bases and J by 10 bases, with 22 bases between them. Per the germline V gene, CDR1 is GTSNPN and CDR2 is SVGIG (reference sequence). This CDR3 comprises 15 residues. The CDR3 reads CAWSRPESIGAAQYF. The CDR3 region has the DNA TGTGCCTGGAGTCGCCCGGAGTCTATAGGAGCAGCGCAGTATTTT.

The gene calls are TRBV30 and TRBJ2-1, with D maybe TRBD1 (6 bases). The V gene lost 0 bases and the J gene lost 8 bases, with 8 bases spanning the gap. There are 12 residues in the CDR3. CDR1 and CDR2 from the germline V gene are GTSNPN and SVGIG (reference sequence). The CDR3 DNA follows: TGTGCCTGGAGTGTACAGGGCTATGAGCAGTTCTTC. Translation: CAWSVQGYEQFF.

The chain joins TRBV6-1 to TRBJ1-1; 11 nucleotides match TRBD1. V was clipped by 3 bases and J by 4 bases; unmatched bases: 7. Germline V CDR1 and CDR2: MNHNS, SASEGT. This CDR3 region has 16 residues. The DNA of the CDR3 is TGTGCCAGCAGTGATAACTCCGGGACAGGGGGCACTGAAGCTTTCTTT. Protein product: CASSDNSGTGGTEAFF.

The chain carries TRBV29-1 and TRBJ2-2, with 13 nucleotides matching TRBD2. The CDR3 sequence is 17 residues long. In germline, CDR1 is SQVTM, CDR2 ANQGSEA. J gave up 1 base and V 3 bases, and 5 bases lay outside the gene matches. Here the CDR3 DNA reads TGCAGCGTTGAGACACTAGCGGGAGGGATGAACACCGGGGAGCTGTTTTTT. Translating it yields CSVETLAGGMNTGELFF.

The table lists this clone with a count of one. The chain uses TRBV5-1 and TRBJ2-3, with 8 bases identical to TRBD2. With V trimmed by 0 bases and J by 0 bases, 6 bases remained unmatched. CDR1 SGHRS and CDR2 YFSETQ come from the germline V gene. The CDR3 is 17 amino acids. The CDR3 protein is CASSLVSRGASTDTQYF. As DNA, the CDR3 is TGCGCCAGCAGCTTGGTGTCGCGGGGGGCTAGCACAGATACGCAGTATTTT.

V gene TRBV18 combines with J gene TRBJ1-4, with D perhaps matching TRBD1 (5 bases). Germline V gives CDR1 KGHSH, CDR2 LQKENI. V gave up 6 bases and J gave up 5 bases, with 19 bases separating them. The CDR3 extends over 16 amino acids. Here the CDR3 DNA reads TGTGCCAGCTCGCTAAACGCGGGACGGAACAATGAAAAACTGTTTTTT. Translation gives CASSLNAGRNNEKLFF.

The genes are TRBV9 and TRBJ2-1, with a possible D match to TRBD2 (7 bases). Per germline, CDR1 SGDLS and CDR2 YYNGEE. CDR3 length equals 16 residues. Deletions cut 0 bases from V and 5 bases from J, with 15 bases between. The CDR3 loop reads CASSVVPGGPNNEQFF. Here the CDR3 DNA reads TGTGCCAGCAGCGTAGTGCCGGGGGGCCCGAACAATGAGCAGTTCTTC.

The V and J genes are TRBV2 and TRBJ1-2; 9 bases are shared with TRBD1. After removal of 7 bases from V and 5 bases from J, the junction contained 5 bases not matched to a gene. Germline-derived CDR1 and CDR2 are SNHLY and FYNNEI. The CDR3 extends over 13 amino acids. The CDR3 coding sequence is TGTGCCAGCAATACAGGGGGCAGGTATGGCTACACCTTC. Protein product: CASNTGGRYGYTF.

The chain is built from TRBV7-9 and TRBJ1-2, with 10 bases lining up with TRBD1. V lost 0 bases and J lost 4; bases outside the gene matches: 2. This CDR3 is built from 15 residues. The germline V gene encodes CDR1 SEHNR and CDR2 FQNEAQ (reference sequence). CDR3 sequence (DNA): TGTGCCAGCAGCTTAGCGGGGACAGGGGCCTATGGCTACACCTTC. This encodes CASSLAGTGAYGYTF.

The rearrangement links TRBV6-1 to TRBJ1-1; D gene ambiguous. This CDR3 has 13 amino acids. Germline V gives CDR1 MNHNS, CDR2 SASEGT. V was clipped by 4 bases and J by 1 base, with 7 bases between them. The CDR3 here is CASSGRENTEAFF. In DNA, the CDR3 is TGTGCCAGCAGTGGAAGAGAGAACACTGAAGCTTTCTTT.

The gene calls are TRBV5-1 and TRBJ1-2, with 7 bases fitting TRBD1. CDR1 is SGHRS, CDR2 YFSETQ, per germline. V gave up 0 bases and J gave up 1 base; unmatched junction bases: 3. The CDR3 is 15 amino acids. CDR3 loop: CASSLGDRVNYGYTF. The DNA of the CDR3 is TGCGCCAGCAGCTTGGGGGACAGAGTTAACTATGGCTACACCTTC.

A single count supports this clone. This chain joins TRBV5-4 and TRBJ2-5; 12 bases fit TRBD1. V trimming: 4 bases; J trimming: 4 bases; junction bases outside the gene matches: 8. CDR1 is SGHNT and CDR2 is YYREEE in the germline V gene (reference sequence). The CDR3 is 16 amino acids. Here the CDR3 DNA reads TGTGCCAGCAGCCCCCGGGACAGGGGGCCACCAGAGACCCAGTACTTC. The encoded protein is CASSPRDRGPPETQYF.